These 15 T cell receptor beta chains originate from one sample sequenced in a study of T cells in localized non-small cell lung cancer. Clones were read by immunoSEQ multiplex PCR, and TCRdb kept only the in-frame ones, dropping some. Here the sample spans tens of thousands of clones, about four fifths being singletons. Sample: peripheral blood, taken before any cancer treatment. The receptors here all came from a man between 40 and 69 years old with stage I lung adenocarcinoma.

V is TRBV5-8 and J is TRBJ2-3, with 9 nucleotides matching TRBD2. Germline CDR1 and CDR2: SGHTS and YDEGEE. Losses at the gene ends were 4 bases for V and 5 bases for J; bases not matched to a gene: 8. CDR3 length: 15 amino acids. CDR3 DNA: TGTGCCAGCAGCGCTGCTAGCGGGACCCTAGATACGCAGTATTTT. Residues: CASSAASGTLDTQYF.

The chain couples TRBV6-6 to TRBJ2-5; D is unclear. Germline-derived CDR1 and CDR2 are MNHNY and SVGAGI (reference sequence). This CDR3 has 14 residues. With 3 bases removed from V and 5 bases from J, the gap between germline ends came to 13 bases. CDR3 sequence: CASSYQDGGETQYF. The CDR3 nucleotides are TGTGCCAGCAGTTATCAGGACGGTGGCGAGACCCAGTACTTC.

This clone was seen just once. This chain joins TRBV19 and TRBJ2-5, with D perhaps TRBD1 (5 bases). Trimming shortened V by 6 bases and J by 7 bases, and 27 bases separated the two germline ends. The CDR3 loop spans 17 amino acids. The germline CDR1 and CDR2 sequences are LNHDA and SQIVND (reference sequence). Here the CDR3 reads CASSPDSTASAIWTQYF. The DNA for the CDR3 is TGTGCCAGTAGCCCAGACTCGACAGCTTCCGCGATTTGGACCCAGTACTTC.

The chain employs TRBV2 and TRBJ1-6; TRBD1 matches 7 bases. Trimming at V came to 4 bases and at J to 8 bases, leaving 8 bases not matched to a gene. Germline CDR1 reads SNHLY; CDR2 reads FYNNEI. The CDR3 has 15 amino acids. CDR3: CASSVETGQDSPLHF. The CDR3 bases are TGTGCCAGCAGTGTGGAGACAGGGCAGGATTCACCCCTCCACTTT.

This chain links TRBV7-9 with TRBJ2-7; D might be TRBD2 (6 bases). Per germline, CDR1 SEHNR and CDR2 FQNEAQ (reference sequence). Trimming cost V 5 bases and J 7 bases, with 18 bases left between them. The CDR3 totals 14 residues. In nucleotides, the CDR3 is TGTGCCAGCAGCCGCCGAGAGGAGGGAAGGGAGCAGTACTTC. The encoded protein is CASSRREEGREQYF.

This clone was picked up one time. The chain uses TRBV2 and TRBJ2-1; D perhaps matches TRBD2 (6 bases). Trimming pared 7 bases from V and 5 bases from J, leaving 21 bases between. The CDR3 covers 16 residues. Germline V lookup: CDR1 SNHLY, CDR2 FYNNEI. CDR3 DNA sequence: TGTGCCAGCATTACCACCCCGGGACTGACAGACAATGAGCAGTTCTTC. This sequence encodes CASITTPGLTDNEQFF.

CDR3 nucleotide sequence: TGTGCCAGCAGCCGTCCCTCGAGGGGTATGGAGACCCAGTACTTC. Residues: CASSRPSRGMETQYF. The V call is TRBV6-5, the J call TRBJ2-5, with D perhaps TRBD1 or TRBD2 (5 bases each). V lost 6 bases to trimming and J lost 5 bases, with 19 bases between them. The V gene's germline CDR1 is MNHEY and CDR2 SVGAGI. The CDR3 is made up of 15 amino acids.

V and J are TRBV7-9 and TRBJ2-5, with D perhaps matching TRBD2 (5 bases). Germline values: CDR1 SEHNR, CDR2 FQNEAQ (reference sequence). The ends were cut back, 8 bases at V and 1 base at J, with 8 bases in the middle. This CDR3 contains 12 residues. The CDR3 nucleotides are TGTGCCAGCGGGAGCGTCCAAGAGACCCAGTACTTC. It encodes CASGSVQETQYF.

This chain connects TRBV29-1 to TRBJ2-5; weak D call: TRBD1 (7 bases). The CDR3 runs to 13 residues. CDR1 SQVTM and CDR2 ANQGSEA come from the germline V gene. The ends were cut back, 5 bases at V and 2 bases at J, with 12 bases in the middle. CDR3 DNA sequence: TGCAGCGTTAGCTCAGGGGGGCAAGAGACCCAGTACTTC. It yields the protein CSVSSGGQETQYF. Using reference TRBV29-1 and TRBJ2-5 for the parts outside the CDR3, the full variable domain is SAVISQKPSRDICQRGTSLTIQCQVDSQVTMMFWYRQQPGQSLTLIATANQGSEATYESGFVIDKFPISRPNLTFSTLTVSNMSPEDSSIYLCSVSSGGQETQYFGPGTRLLVL.

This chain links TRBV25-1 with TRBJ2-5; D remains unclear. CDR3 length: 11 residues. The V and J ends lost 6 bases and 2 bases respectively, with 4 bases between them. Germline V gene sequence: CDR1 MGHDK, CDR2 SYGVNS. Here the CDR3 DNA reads TGTGCCAGCAGCCCTCAAGAGACCCAGTACTTC. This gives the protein CASSPQETQYF.

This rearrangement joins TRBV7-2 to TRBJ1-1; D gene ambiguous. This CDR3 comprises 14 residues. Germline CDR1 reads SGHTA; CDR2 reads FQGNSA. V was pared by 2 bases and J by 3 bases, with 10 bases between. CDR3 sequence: CASSLSGSDTEAFF. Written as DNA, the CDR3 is TGTGCCAGCAGCTTAAGCGGTAGTGACACTGAAGCTTTCTTT.

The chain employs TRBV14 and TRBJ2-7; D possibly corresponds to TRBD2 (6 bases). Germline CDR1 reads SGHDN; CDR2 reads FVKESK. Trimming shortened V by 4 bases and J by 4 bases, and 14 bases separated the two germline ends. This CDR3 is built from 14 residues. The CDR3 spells CASSLSKEGYEQYF. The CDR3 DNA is TGTGCCAGCAGCCTATCGAAGGAGGGTTACGAGCAGTACTTC.

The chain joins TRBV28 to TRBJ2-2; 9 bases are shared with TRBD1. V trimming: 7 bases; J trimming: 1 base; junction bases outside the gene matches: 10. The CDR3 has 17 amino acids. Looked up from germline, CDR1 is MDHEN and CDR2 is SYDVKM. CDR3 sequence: CASIPRTGDKNTGELFF. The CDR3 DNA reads TGTGCCAGCATTCCACGGACAGGGGACAAGAACACCGGGGAGCTGTTTTTT.

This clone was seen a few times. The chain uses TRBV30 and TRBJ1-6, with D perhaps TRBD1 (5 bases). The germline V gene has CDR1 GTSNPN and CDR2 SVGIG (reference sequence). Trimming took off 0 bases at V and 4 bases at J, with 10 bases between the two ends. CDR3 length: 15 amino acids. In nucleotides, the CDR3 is TGTGCCTGGAGTGTAGGGGACGTGTATAATTCACCCCTCCACTTT. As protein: CAWSVGDVYNSPLHF.

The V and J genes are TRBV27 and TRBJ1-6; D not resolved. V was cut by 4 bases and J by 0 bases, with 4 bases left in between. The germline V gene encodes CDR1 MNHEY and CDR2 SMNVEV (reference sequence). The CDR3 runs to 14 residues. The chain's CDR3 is CASSSGSYNSPLHF. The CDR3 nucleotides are TGTGCCAGCAGTTCAGGCTCCTATAATTCACCCCTCCACTTT.